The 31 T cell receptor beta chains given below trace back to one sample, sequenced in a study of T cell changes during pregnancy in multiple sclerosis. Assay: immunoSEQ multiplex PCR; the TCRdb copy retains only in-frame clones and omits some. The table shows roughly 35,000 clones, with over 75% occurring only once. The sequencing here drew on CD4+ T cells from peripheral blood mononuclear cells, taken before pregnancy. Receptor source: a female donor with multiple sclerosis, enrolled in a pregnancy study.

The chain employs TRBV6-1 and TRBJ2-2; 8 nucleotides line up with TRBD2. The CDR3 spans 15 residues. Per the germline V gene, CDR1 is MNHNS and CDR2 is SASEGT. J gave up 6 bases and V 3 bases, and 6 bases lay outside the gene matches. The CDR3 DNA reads TGTGCCAGCAGTGAGAGCGGGAGTCTCTCCGGGGAGCTGTTTTTT. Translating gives CASSESGSLSGELFF.

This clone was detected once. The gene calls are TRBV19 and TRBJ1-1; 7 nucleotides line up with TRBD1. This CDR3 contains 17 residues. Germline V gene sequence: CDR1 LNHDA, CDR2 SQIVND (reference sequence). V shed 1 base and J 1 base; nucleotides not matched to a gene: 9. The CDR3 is CASSIGRGSLGNTEAFF. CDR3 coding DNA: TGTGCCAGTAGTATAGGCAGGGGGTCCCTTGGGAACACTGAAGCTTTCTTT.

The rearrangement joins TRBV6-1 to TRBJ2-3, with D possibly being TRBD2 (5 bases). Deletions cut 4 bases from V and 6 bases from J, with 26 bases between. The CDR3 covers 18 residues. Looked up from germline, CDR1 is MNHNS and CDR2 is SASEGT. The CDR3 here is CASSAPRAAVSRLDTQYF. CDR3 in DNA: TGTGCCAGCAGTGCCCCCCGGGCAGCGGTTAGTCGCTTGGATACGCAGTATTTT.

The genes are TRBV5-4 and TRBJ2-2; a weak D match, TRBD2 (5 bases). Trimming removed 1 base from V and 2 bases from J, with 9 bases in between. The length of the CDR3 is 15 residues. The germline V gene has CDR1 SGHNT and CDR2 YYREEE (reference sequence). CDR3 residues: CASSLSSGNTGELFF. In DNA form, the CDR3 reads TGTGCCAGCAGCTTGTCCTCGGGAAACACCGGGGAGCTGTTTTTT.

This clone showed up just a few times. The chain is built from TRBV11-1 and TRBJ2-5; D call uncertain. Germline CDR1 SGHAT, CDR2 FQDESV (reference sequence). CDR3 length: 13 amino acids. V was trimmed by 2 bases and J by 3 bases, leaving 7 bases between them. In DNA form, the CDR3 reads TGTGCCAGCAGCTTATCCCGGGAAGAGACCCAGTACTTC. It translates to CASSLSREETQYF.

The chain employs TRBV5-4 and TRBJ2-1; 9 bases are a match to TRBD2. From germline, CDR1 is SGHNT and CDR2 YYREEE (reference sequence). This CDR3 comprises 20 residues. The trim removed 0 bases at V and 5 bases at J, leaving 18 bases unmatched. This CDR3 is CASSLDLGHSKAGGHNEQFF. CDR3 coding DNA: TGTGCCAGCAGCTTGGATTTGGGTCACTCTAAAGCGGGAGGTCACAATGAGCAGTTCTTC.

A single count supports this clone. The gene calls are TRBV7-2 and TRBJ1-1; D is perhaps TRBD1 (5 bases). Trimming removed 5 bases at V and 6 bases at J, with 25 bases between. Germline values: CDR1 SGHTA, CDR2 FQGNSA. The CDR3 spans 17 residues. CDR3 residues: CASSHGPGGTYKPEAFF. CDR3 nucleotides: TGTGCCAGCAGCCATGGACCGGGAGGGACTTATAAGCCTGAAGCTTTCTTT.

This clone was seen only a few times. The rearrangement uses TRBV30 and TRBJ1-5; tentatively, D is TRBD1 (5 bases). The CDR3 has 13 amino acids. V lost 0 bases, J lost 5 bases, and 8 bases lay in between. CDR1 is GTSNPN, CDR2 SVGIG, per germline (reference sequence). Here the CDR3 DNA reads TGTGCCTGGAGTGTAGGGGCCCATCAGCCCCAGCATTTT. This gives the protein CAWSVGAHQPQHF.

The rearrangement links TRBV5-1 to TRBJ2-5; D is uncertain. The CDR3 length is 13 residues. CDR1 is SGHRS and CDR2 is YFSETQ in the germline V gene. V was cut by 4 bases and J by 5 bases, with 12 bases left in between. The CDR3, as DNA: TGCGCCAGCAGCCCACAGAATATCGAGACCCAGTACTTC. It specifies CASSPQNIETQYF.

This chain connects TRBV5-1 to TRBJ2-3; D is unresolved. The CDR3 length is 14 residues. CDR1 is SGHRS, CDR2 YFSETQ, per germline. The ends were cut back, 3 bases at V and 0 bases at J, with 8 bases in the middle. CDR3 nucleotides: TGCGCCAGCAGCTCCTTCTATAGCACAGATACGCAGTATTTT. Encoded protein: CASSSFYSTDTQYF.

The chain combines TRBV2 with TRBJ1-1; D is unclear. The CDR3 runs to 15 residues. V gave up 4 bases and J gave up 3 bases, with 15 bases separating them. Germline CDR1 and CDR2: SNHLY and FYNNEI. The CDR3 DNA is TGTGCCAGCAGTGTAGAGACACCGAGGGACACTGAAGCTTTCTTT. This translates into CASSVETPRDTEAFF.

CDR3 protein: CASSRDRYGYTF. In DNA form, the CDR3 reads TGTGCCAGCAGCCGAGACAGATATGGCTACACCTTC. The rearrangement uses TRBV7-9 and TRBJ1-2, with D possibly matching TRBD1 (5 bases). CDR3 length: 12 amino acids. Germline loops: CDR1 SEHNR, CDR2 FQNEAQ (reference sequence). Trimming took 5 bases from V and 5 from J, leaving 9 bases between them.

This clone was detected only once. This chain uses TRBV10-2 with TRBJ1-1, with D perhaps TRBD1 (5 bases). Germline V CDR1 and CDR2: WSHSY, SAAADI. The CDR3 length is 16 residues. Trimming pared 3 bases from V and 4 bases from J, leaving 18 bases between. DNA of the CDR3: TGCGCCAGCAGTGACTTTACAGGTCTGGGCACCACTGAAGCTTTCTTT. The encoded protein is CASSDFTGLGTTEAFF.

DNA for the CDR3: TGTGCCAGCAGCGTAGCCGCGATCACCGGGGAGCTGTTTTTT. This encodes CASSVAAITGELFF. The V gene is TRBV9, the J gene TRBJ2-2; D remains ambiguous. This CDR3 is 14 amino acids long. The germline V gene encodes CDR1 SGDLS and CDR2 YYNGEE. The V and J ends lost 0 bases and 4 bases respectively, with 7 bases between them.

This CDR3 reads CASNTGTSGSGSYEQYF. In DNA, the CDR3 is TGTGCCAGCAACACAGGGACTAGCGGGAGTGGCTCCTACGAGCAGTACTTC. V and J are TRBV2 and TRBJ2-7, with 14 bases identical to TRBD2. V lost 7 bases, J lost 0 bases, and 8 bases stayed unmatched. The CDR3 length is 17 residues. Germline V gives CDR1 SNHLY, CDR2 FYNNEI. The full variable domain, completed using reference TRBV2 and TRBJ2-7, is EPEVTQTPSHQVTQMGQEVILRCVPISNHLYFYWYRQILGQKVEFLVSFYNNEISEKSEIFDDQFSVERPDGSNFTLKIRSTKLEDSAMYFCASNTGTSGSGSYEQYFGPGTRLTVT.

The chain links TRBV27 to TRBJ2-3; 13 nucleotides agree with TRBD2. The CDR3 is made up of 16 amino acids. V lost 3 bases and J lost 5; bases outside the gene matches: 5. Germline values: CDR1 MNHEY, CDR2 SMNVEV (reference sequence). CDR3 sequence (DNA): TGTGCCAGCAGTTTCTCTAGACTAGCGGGGGGAGATACGCAGTATTTT. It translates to CASSFSRLAGGDTQYF.

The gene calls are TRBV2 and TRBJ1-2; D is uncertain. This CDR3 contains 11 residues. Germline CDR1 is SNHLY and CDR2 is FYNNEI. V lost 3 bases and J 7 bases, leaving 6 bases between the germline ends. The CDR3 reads CASSDRSGYTF. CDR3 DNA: TGTGCCAGCAGTGACAGATCTGGCTACACCTTC.

CDR3 nucleotides: TGTGCCACCCTCGGACAGGGGTGGGAGCAGTACTTC. It encodes CATLGQGWEQYF. The rearrangement uses TRBV28 and TRBJ2-7, with 9 bases fitting TRBD1. Germline V CDR1 and CDR2: MDHEN, SYDVKM. Unmatched junction bases numbered 8, after V lost 10 bases and J lost 7 bases. This CDR3 comprises 12 residues.

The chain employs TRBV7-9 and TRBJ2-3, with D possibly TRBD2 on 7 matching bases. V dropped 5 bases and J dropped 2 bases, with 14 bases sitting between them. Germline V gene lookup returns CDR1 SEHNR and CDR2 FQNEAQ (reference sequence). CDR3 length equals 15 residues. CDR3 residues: CASSTQGRDTDTQYF. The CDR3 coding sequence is TGTGCCAGCAGCACCCAGGGGAGGGACACAGATACGCAGTATTTT.

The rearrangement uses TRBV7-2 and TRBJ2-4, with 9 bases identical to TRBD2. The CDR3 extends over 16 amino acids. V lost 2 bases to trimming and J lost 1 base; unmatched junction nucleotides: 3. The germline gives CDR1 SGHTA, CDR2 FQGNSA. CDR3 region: CASSLRLAVAKNIQYF. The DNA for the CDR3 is TGTGCCAGCAGCTTAAGACTAGCGGTTGCCAAAAACATTCAGTACTTC.

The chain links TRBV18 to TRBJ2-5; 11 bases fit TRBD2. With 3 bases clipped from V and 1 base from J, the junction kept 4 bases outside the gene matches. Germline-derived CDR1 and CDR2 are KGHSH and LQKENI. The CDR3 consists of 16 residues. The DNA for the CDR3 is TGTGCCAGCTCACCCGGGACTAGCGGTATCCAAGAGACCCAGTACTTC. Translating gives CASSPGTSGIQETQYF.

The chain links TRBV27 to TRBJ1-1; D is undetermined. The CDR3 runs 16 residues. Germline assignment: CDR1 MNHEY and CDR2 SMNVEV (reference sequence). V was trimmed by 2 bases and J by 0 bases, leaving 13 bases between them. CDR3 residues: CASSLIREGLNTEAFF. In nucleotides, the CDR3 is TGTGCCAGCAGTTTAATAAGGGAGGGATTGAACACTGAAGCTTTCTTT.

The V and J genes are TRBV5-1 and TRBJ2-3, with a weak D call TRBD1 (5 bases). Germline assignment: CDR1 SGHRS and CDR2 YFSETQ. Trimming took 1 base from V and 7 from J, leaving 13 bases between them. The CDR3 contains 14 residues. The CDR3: CASSLPDTTNTQYF. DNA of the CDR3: TGCGCCAGCAGCTTGCCGGACACCACCAATACGCAGTATTTT.

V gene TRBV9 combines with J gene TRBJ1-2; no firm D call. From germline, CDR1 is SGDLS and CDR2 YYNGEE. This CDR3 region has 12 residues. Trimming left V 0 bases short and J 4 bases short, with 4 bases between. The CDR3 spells CASSVGGYGYTF. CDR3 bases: TGTGCCAGCAGCGTAGGAGGCTATGGCTACACCTTC.

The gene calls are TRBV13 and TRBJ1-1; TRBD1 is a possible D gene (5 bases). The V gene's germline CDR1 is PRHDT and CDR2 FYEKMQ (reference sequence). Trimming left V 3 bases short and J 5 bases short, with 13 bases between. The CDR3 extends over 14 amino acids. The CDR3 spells CASSFPGMSTEAFF. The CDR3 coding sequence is TGTGCCAGCAGCTTTCCAGGGATGAGTACTGAAGCTTTCTTT.

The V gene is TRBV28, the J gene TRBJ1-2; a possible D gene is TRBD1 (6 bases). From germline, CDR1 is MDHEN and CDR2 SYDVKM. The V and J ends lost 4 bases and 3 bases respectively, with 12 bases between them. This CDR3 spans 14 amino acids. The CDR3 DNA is TGTGCCAGCAGTTCCTTTTCAGGGGACTATGGCTACACCTTC. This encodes CASSSFSGDYGYTF.

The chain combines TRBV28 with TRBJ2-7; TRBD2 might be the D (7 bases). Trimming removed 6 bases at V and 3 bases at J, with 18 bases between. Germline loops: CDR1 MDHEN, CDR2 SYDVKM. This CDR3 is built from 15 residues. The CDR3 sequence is CASSPGGGLRYEQYF. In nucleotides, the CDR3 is TGTGCCAGCAGCCCCGGCGGGGGCCTCCGCTACGAGCAGTACTTC.

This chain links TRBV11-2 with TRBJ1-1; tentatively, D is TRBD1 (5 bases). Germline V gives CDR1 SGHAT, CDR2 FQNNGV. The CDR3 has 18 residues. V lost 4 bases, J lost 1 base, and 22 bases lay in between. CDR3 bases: TGTGCCAGCAGCTCAGGAGGGGCGACTGGGCTATGGAACACTGAAGCTTTCTTT. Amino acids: CASSSGGATGLWNTEAFF.

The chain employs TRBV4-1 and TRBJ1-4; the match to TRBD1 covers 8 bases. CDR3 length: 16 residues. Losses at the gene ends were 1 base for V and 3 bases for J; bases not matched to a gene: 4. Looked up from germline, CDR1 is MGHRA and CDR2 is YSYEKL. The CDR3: CASSQAQGAANEKLFF. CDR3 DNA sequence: TGCGCCAGCAGCCAAGCGCAGGGGGCAGCTAATGAAAAACTGTTTTTT.

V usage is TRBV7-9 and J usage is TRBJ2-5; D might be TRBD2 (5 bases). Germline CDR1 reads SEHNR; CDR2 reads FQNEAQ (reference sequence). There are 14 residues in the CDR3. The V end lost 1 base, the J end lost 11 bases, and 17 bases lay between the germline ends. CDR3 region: CASSLVGRPTEQYF. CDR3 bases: TGTGCCAGCAGCTTAGTAGGGAGACCTACGGAGCAGTACTTC.

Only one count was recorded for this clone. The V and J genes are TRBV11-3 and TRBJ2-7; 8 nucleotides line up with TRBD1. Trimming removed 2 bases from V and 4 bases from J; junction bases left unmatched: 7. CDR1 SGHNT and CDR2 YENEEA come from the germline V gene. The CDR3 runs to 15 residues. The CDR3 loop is CASSLYSGGSYEQYF. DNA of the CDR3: TGTGCCAGCAGCTTATACTCAGGGGGCTCTTACGAGCAGTACTTC.